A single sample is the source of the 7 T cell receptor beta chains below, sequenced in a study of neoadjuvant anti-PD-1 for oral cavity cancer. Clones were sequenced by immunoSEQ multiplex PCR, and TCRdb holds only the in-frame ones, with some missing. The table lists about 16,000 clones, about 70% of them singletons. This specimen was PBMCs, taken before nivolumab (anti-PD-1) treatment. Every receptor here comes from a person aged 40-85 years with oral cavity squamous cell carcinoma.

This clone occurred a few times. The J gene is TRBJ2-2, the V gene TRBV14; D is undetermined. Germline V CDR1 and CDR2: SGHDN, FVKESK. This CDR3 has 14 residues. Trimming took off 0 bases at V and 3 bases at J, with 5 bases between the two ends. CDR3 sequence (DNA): TGTGCCAGCAGCCAAGAGAGATACACCGGGGAGCTGTTTTTT. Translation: CASSQERYTGELFF.

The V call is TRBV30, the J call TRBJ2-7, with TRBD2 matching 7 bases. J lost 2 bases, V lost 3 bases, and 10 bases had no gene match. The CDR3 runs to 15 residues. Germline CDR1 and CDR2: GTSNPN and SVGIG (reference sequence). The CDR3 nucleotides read TGTGCCTGGAGAGCGGGGCGGGGCCTTACCTACGAGCAGTACTTC. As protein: CAWRAGRGLTYEQYF.

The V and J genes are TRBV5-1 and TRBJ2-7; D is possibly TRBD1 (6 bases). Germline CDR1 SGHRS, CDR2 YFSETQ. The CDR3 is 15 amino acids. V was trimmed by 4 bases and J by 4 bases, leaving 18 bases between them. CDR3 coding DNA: TGCGCCAGCAGCCCGGAAGGGGGATTTGTTTACGAGCAGTACTTC. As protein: CASSPEGGFVYEQYF.

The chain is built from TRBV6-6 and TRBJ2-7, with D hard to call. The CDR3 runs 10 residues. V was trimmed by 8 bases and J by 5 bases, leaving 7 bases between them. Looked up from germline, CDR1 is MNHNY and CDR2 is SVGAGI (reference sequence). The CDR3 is CASGPNEQYF. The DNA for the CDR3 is TGTGCCAGCGGGCCTAACGAGCAGTACTTC.

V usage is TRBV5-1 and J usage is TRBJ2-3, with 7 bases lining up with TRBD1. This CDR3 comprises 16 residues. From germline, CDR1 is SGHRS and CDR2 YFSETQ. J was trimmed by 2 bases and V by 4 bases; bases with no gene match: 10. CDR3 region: CASSITGATSTDTQYF. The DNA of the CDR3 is TGCGCCAGCAGCATAACAGGGGCGACTTCCACAGATACGCAGTATTTT.

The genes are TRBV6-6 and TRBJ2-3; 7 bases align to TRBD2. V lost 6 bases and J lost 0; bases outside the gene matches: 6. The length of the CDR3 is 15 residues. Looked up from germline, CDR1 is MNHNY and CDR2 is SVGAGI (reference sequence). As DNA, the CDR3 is TGTGCCAGCAGAATTCTAGCGGCTAGCACAGATACGCAGTATTTT. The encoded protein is CASRILAASTDTQYF.

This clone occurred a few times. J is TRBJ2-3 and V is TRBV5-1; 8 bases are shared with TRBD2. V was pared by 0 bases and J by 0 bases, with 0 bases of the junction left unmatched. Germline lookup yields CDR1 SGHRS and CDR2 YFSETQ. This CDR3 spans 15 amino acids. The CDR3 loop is CASSLASGSTDTQYF. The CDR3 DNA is TGCGCCAGCAGCTTGGCTAGCGGGAGCACAGATACGCAGTATTTT.